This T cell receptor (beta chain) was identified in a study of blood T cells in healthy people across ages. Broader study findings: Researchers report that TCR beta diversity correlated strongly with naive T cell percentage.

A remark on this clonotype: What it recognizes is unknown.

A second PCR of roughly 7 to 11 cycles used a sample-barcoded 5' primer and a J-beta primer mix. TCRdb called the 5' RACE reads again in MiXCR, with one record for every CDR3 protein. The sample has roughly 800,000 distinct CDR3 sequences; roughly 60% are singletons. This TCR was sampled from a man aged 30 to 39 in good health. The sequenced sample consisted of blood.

CDR3 in amino acids: CASSAKTGTLNNEQFF. In DNA, the CDR3 is TGTGCCAGCAGCGCTAAAACCGGGACGCTAAACAATGAGCAGTTCTTC. The chain joins TRBV9 to TRBJ2-1; the D call may be TRBD1 or TRBD2 (5 bases each). Trimming removed 3 bases from V and 5 bases from J, with 18 bases in between. Germline V CDR1 and CDR2: SGDLS, YYNGEE. CDR3 length: 16 residues.